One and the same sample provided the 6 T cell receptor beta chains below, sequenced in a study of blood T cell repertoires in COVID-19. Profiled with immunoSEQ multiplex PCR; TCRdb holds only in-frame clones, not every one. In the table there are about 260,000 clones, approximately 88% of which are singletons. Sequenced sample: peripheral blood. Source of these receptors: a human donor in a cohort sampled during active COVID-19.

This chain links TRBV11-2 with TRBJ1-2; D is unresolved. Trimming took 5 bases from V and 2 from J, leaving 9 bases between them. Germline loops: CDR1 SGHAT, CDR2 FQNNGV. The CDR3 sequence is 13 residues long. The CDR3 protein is CASSLTRNYGYTF. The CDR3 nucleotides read TGTGCCAGCAGCCTGACACGCAACTATGGCTACACCTTC. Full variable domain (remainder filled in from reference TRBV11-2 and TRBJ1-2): EAGVAQSPRYKIIEKRQSVAFWCNPISGHATLYWYQQILGQGPKLLIQFQNNGVVDDSQLPKDRFSAERLKGVDSTLKIQPAKLEDSAVYLCASSLTRNYGYTFGSGTRLTVV.

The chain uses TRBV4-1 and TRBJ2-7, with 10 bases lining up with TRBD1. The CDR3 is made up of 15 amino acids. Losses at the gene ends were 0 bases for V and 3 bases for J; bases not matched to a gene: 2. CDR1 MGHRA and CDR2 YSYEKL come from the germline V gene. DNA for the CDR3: TGCGCCAGCAGCCAAGATAGGGACAGGGGCTACGAGCAGTACTTC. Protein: CASSQDRDRGYEQYF.

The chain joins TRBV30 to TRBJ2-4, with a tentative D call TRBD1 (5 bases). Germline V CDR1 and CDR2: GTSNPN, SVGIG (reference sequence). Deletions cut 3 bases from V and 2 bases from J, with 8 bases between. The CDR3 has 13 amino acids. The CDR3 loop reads CAWRTAPKNIQYF. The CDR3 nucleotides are TGTGCCTGGAGGACAGCCCCCAAAAACATTCAGTACTTC.

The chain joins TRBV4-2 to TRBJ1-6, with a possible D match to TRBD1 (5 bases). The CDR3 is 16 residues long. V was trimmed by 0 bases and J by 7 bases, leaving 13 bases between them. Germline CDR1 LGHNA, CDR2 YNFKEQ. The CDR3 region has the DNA TGTGCCAGCAGCCAAGATCCGGAAGGGGAAAATTCACCCCTCCACTTT. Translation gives CASSQDPEGENSPLHF.

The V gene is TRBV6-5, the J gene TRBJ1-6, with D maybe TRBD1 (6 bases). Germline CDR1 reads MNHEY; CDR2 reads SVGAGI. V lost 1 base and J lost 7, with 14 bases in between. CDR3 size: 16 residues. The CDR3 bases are TGTGCCAGCAGTTACTTGTGGGGGCCAAGGAATTCACCCCTCCACTTT. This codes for CASSYLWGPRNSPLHF.

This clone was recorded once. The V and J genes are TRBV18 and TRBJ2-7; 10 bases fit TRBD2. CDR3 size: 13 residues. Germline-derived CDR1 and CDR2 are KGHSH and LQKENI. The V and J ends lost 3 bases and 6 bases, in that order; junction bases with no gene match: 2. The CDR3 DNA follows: TGTGCCAGCTCACCTAGCGGGGGGACCGAGCAGTACTTC. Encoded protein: CASSPSGGTEQYF.